This T cell receptor (beta chain) stems from a study of blood T cell repertoires in COVID-19. Per the original data handling: Estimates of nucleated cell counts were drawn from the amplification of reference gene primers. Sequenced by immunoSEQ multiplex PCR; TCRdb stores in-frame clones only, minus some. V and J calls and clone size follow that table, whereas D and trimming were derived from the DNA. The sample has hundreds of thousands of clones, roughly 85% seen once. The germline V and J ends were trimmed by 3 bases and 4 bases, with 9 bases remaining between them. This CDR3 is 13 amino acids long. CDR1 and CDR2 (germline): MGHRA, YSYEKL.

The receptor comes from a woman aged 30 to 39 with active or convalescent COVID-19. The material sequenced was peripheral blood. V and J are TRBV4-1 and TRBJ1-1, with D tentatively TRBD1 (5 bases). The CDR3 here is CASSHTGGTEAFF. CDR3 in DNA: TGCGCCAGCAGCCATACGGGGGGCACTGAAGCTTTCTTT.